This TCR beta chain was profiled in a study of technical replicates of blood from several donors. Method: immunoSEQ multiplex PCR; TCRdb's copy keeps in-frame clones and lacks some. The repertoire has 60,000 to 70,000 clones, 75% to 90% of them found once; the top ten carry approximately 4.8%. Germline-derived CDR1 and CDR2 are KGHSH and LQKENI. This CDR3 comprises 14 residues. J lost 3 bases, V lost 0 bases, and 1 base had no gene match. The sample holds one count of this clone. The sequence came from a human donor in good health. Some clones in this sample may be carry-over from other donors' samples. Sequencing input: PBMCs. The chain uses TRBV18 and TRBJ2-5, with TRBD1 matching over 7 bases. Here the CDR3 reads CASSPPGTEETQYF. The DNA for the CDR3 is TGTGCCAGCTCACCACCCGGGACAGAAGAGACCCAGTACTTC. Full variable domain (outside the CDR3, taken from reference TRBV18 and TRBJ2-5): NAGVMQNPRHLVRRRGQEARLRCSPMKGHSHVYWYRQLPEEGLKFMVYLQKENIIDESGMPKERFSAEFPKEGPSILRIQQVVRGDSAAYFCASSPPGTEETQYFGPGTRLLVL.